This TCR beta chain was found in a study of regulatory T cells in long-lasting Graves disease. Time point meaning: newly diagnosed GD, antithyroid drugs for less than 3 months. From PBMCs, RNA was extracted and then used to make the TCR library. From germline, CDR1 is PRHDT and CDR2 FYEKMQ (reference sequence). Trimming shortened V by 1 base and J by 5 bases, and 5 bases separated the two germline ends. This CDR3 comprises 12 residues. Arm-PCR of CDR3 regions and iRepertoire HTBI primers were used to build TCR beta libraries. Each CDR3 protein gets one entry after TCRdb re-called the multiplex PCR reads with MiXCR. Of hundreds of thousands of distinct CDR3 sequences listed, approximately 15% were seen once; the top ten hold roughly 18%. There are many counts of this clonotype. These data are also associated with another study on T cells in Graves' hyperthyroidism and ophthalmopathy. That paper states: Stable Graves' hyperthyroidism denoted no ophthalmopathy progression over 18 months. First-round RT-PCR targeting the TCR CDR3 was performed with the HTBI primer set.

This material consisted of peripheral blood mononuclear cells (PBMCs), taken at new diagnosis, from a patient treated with antithyroid drugs. J is TRBJ2-5 and V is TRBV13; D remains ambiguous. The sequence came from a woman between 25 and 40 years old with Graves disease. The CDR3 DNA reads TGTGCCAGCAGCTTAGTGATGGAGACCCAGTACTTC. Translation gives CASSLVMETQYF.